This TCR beta chain is drawn from a study of T cells in Graves' hyperthyroidism and ophthalmopathy (dated by TCRdb to about 2019). For context, the study as a whole: A discovery cohort of about 95 patients, roughly 45 with Graves' ophthalmopathy and about 60 with stable Graves' hyperthyroidism, was used to find distinguishing TCR V-J signatures. Whether ophthalmopathy could be predicted prospectively was tested in an independent validation cohort made up of roughly 20 hyperthyroidism patients plus 17 patients who later progressed to ophthalmopathy. The 90 or so discovery patients were randomly split 7:3 into training and test sets. In addition, the study compared T-cell repertoires in thyroid tissue and in blood from roughly 6 Graves' hyperthyroidism patients. After blood sampling, hyperthyroidism patients were treated with methimazole at a starting dose of 30 mg daily, and ophthalmopathy patients were treated with high-dose intravenous methylprednisolone. The paper reports TCR Vbeta CDR3 sequencing of approximately 130 peripheral blood samples: over 40 ophthalmopathy, roughly 74 hyperthyroidism and around 17 progressor patients. Broad study findings and their caveats: Ophthalmopathy was separated from stable hyperthyroidism by a 13 V-J signature model, with about 88% sensitivity and approximately 81% specificity obtained in cross-validation and 80%/75% obtained in testing. In validation, the model predicted progression to ophthalmopathy a median of about 6.8 months before onset, with over 60% sensitivity and nearly 75% specificity. Sample size was not statistically predetermined, and blinding of investigators to group allocation was not performed. Most expanded thyroid clonotypes (frequency above 0.001) were also detected in blood, suggesting blood repertoires may reflect thyroid immune responses.

The germline V gene (reference sequence) sets CDR1 to DFQATT and CDR2 to SNEGSKA. The CDR3, from cysteine to phenylalanine, totals 13 residues. Just the 39-base CDR3 DNA is kept, in frame starting at base 1. Trimming costs V 6 bases and J 6 bases, and their ends lie 17 bases apart. Amplification of TCR beta CDR3 regions was carried out from RNA transcripts. For the first round of RT-PCR on the TCR CDR3, the HTBI primer set was used together with the Qiagen OneStep RT-PCR kit. Libraries were constructed in a second round of multiplex PCR, after which size selection and purification were performed. The libraries were sequenced on an Illumina HiSeq2000 using paired-end 100 bp reads. In the authors' own workflow: SOAPnuke was used to process the raw data, with reads discarded if the reads contained adapters or uncalled bases, had a mean Phred below 15, or lacked an exact constant-primer or identifier match. High-quality paired reads were merged with COPE v1.2.5, and unique nucleotide sequences were defined as clonotypes. Clonotypes were aligned to IMGT TRBV, TRBD and TRBJ reference segments using MiTCR v1.1. Only V-J combinations with frequency above 0.0001, covering 99% to 99.2% of repertoires, were analysed. A TCS score was defined as the ratio between F50 (clonal expansion) and ExV (chaos), using BLOSUM62-based TCRdist between CDR3 peptides within each V-J. Welch's t-statistics and random forest reduced 450 to 600 V-J features to 10 to 15, which were used in a naive Bayes classifier (R e1071). The similarity between thyroid and blood repertoires was quantified using the Morisita-Horn index. TCRdb ran its own pipeline on the public reads, namely fastp trimming at Q25 and MiXCR clone calling, and kept in-frame beta chains. CDR3 protein sequences are deduplicated, and each keeps its most common genes and DNA. The authors' filters were not applied to this entry. The sample yields 500,000 to 800,000 distinct CDR3 sequences; just under 45% were counted once. About 7.2% of the sample lies in the top ten.

This clonotype was counted between two and nine times. What antigen it recognizes has not been identified. No base qualities exist here, and no much larger clone lies one base off it. The study excluded patients with uncontrolled infections, other autoimmune diseases, pregnancy or lactation. Diagnoses relied on clinical symptoms, serum thyroxine and TRAb, thyroid ultrasound and orbital computed tomography. Total RNA was extracted using Trizol reagent, and RNA quality was assessed on an Agilent 2100 Bioanalyzer. This clonotype was sampled from an adult man with Graves' disease, either hyperthyroidism or ophthalmopathy (not recorded which). The sequenced sample consisted of peripheral blood or thyroid tissue (not recorded which). This sequence uses TRBV20-1 and TRBJ1-2; the D gene cannot be named for sure. This receptor has the CDR3 CSAPGRLRNGYTF. The sequenced DNA is TGCAGTGCACCGGGGAGGCTAAGAAATGGCTACACCTTC.